The rows below give T cell receptor beta chains drawn from one sample of a study of blood T cell repertoires in COVID-19. TCRdb's table, derived via immunoSEQ multiplex PCR, lists solely in-frame clones and lacks some. The sample lists fewer than 500,000 clones, approximately 77% occurring once. Material: peripheral blood. These receptors were collected from a human donor with acute or convalescent COVID-19. The donor label of this sample is uncertain. CDR3s include the opening cysteine and the closing phenylalanine or tryptophan. A D gene is named only where the DNA matches it firmly. The listing skips clone size in some rows; elsewhere it reads once, few, many or a size class.

abundance,d_gene,j_gene,v_gene,CDR3aa,CDR3nt
NA,TRBD1,TRBJ1-5,TRBV6-5,CASSAGQGRRPQHF,TGTGCCAGCAGCGCGGGACAGGGGAGGAGGCCCCAGCATTTT
few,NA,TRBJ1-2,TRBV12-3/TRBV12-4,CASSSDRSGGYTF,TGTGCCAGCAGCTCTGACAGGTCGGGCGGCTACACCTTC
once,NA,TRBJ1-2,TRBV5-1,CASSWGGAEYGYTF,TGCGCCAGCAGCTGGGGTGGGGCGGAGTATGGCTACACCTTC
NA,NA,TRBJ2-5,TRBV9,CASSNRRGGKETQYF,TGTGCCAGCAGCAACCGGAGGGGCGGGAAAGAGACCCAGTACTTC
NA,NA,TRBJ1-3,TRBV28,CASSSGVPGNTIYF,TGTGCCAGCAGTTCCGGTGTGCCTGGAAACACCATATATTTT
NA,TRBD2,TRBJ2-3,TRBV7-2,CASSPRTSGGADTQYF,TGTGCCAGCAGCCCCCGGACTAGCGGGGGGGCAGATACGCAGTATTTT
NA,NA,TRBJ1-1,TRBV27,CASRPKRDTEAFF,TGTGCCAGCAGGCCTAAGAGGGACACTGAAGCTTTCTTT
NA,NA,TRBJ1-4,TRBV6-1,CASSERVGPFF,TGTGCCAGCAGTGAACGTGTGGGCCCGTTTTTT
NA,TRBD1,TRBJ1-1,TRBV10-3,CAIRGTANTEAFF,TGTGCCATCAGGGGGACAGCCAACACTGAAGCTTTCTTT
NA,NA,TRBJ1-1,TRBV10-3,CAIRAGTGNTEAFF,TGTGCCATCAGAGCCGGGACTGGGAACACTGAAGCTTTCTTT
NA,NA,TRBJ2-1,TRBV28,CASSLGGPSYNEQFF,TGTGCCAGCAGCCTGGGGGGGCCCTCGTACAATGAGCAGTTCTTC